The T cell receptor beta chain described here comes from a study of T-cell reconstitution after alpha-beta-depleted transplantation in children. CDR3 length: 14 residues. Trimming pared 5 bases from V and 5 bases from J, leaving 16 bases between. Looked up from germline, CDR1 is SGHTA and CDR2 is FQGNSA. It was with unique molecular identifiers that the TCRbeta library was prepared. One entry per CDR3 protein results from TCRdb running MiXCR on the PCR reads. The data hold about 980,000 distinct CDR3 sequences, with around 30% observed a single time. This clonotype was counted between two and nine times.

The chain combines TRBV7-2 with TRBJ2-7; the D gene is possibly TRBD2 (6 bases). This specimen was PBMCs, mostly from graft donor cells, taken 360 days after TCRalphabeta/CD19-depleted stem cell transplant. This clonotype was obtained from a boy less than two years old who had a stem cell transplant for SCID, so the T cells may come from the graft donor. CDR3 nucleotide sequence: TGTGCCAGCAGCACCCGACTAGTGTCCCACGAGCAGTACTTC. It encodes CASSTRLVSHEQYF.